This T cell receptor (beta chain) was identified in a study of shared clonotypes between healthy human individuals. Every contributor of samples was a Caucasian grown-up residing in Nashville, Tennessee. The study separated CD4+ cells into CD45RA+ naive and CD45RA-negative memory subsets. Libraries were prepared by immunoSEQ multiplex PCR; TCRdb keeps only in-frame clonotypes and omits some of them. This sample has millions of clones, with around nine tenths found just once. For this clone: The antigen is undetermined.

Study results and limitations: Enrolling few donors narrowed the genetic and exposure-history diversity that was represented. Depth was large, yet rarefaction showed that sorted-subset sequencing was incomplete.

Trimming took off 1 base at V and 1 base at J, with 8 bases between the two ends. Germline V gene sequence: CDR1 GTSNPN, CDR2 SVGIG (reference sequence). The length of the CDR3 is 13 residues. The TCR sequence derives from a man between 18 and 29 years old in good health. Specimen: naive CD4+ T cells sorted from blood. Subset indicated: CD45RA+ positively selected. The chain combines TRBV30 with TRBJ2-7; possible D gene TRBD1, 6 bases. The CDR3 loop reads CAWSDQGSYEQYF. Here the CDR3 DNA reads TGTGCCTGGAGTGATCAGGGGTCCTACGAGCAGTACTTC.